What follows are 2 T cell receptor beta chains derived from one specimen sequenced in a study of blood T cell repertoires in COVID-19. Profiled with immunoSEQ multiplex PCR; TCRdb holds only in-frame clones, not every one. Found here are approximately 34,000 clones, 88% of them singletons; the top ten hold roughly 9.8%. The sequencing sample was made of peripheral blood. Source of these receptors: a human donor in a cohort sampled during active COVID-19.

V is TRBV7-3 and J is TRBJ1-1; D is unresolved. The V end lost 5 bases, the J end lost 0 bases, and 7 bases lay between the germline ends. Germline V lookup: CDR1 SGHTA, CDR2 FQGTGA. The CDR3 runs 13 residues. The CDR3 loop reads CASSVRLNTEAFF. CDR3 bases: TGTGCCAGCAGCGTCAGGCTGAACACTGAAGCTTTCTTT.

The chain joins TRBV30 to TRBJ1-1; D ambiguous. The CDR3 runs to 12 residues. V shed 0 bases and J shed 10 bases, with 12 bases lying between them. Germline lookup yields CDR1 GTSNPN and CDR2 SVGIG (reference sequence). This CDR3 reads CAWSVNRPGAFF. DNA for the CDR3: TGTGCCTGGAGTGTAAATCGACCGGGAGCTTTCTTT.